This is a list of T cell receptor beta chains from one sample in a study of blood T cell repertoires in COVID-19. The repertoire was sequenced with immunoSEQ multiplex PCR; TCRdb's copy has only in-frame clones and lacks some. Seen here are about 300,000 clones, about 84% observed once, and the top ten hold approximately 1.5%. The material sequenced was peripheral blood. The receptor set was obtained from a woman aged 45-65 years with acute or convalescent COVID-19. The CDR3 runs from the conserved cysteine through the conserved F or W. The D gene is left open where the match is weak. Clone size is shown for a subset of rows, as once, few, many or a class of expanded clone.

V	J	D	size	CDR3	DNA
TRBV18	TRBJ2-1	TRBD2	.	CASSSGLAGGNEQFF	TGTGCCAGCTCATCGGGACTAGCGGGGGGCAATGAGCAGTTCTTC
TRBV27	TRBJ1-1	.	.	CASSFGQPNTEAFF	TGTGCCAGCAGTTTCGGACAGCCGAACACTGAAGCTTTCTTT
TRBV19	TRBJ2-7	.	.	CASSIFTGLSYEQYF	TGTGCCAGTAGTATATTTACGGGACTTTCCTACGAGCAGTACTTC
TRBV5-1	TRBJ2-7	.	.	CASSPGGTYEQYF	TGCGCCAGCAGCCCAGGTGGAACCTACGAGCAGTACTTC
TRBV28	TRBJ1-5	.	.	CASSFRSYSNQPQHF	TGTGCCAGCAGTTTCAGGTCTTATAGCAATCAGCCCCAGCATTTT
TRBV10-1	TRBJ1-2	.	.	CASSESLAGTPHAIAGYTF	TGCGCCAGCAGTGAGTCCCTGGCTGGGACTCCCCACGCTATAGCTGGCTACACCTTC
TRBV7-2	TRBJ1-2	.	.	CASSLLAGYGYTF	TGTGCCAGCAGCCTGTTAGCGGGCTATGGCTACACCTTC
TRBV7-9	TRBJ2-7	.	.	CASSLESAYEQYF	TGTGCCAGCAGCTTAGAATCAGCCTACGAGCAGTACTTC
TRBV29-1	TRBJ1-3	.	.	CSVAGPSGNTIYF	TGCAGCGTAGCAGGGCCCTCTGGAAACACCATATATTTT
TRBV7-2	TRBJ2-7	.	.	CASTKARYEQYF	TGTGCCAGCACCAAAGCACGGTACGAGCAGTACTTC
TRBV9	TRBJ2-5	.	.	CASSDGVKETQYF	TGTGCCAGCAGTGATGGAGTCAAAGAGACCCAGTACTTC
TRBV18	TRBJ2-3	TRBD1	.	CASSPTGVADTQYF	TGTGCCAGCTCACCGACAGGGGTTGCAGATACGCAGTATTTT
TRBV19	TRBJ1-6	TRBD1	.	CASSIPWRGQGNSPLHF	TGTGCCAGTAGTATCCCTTGGCGGGGACAGGGGAATTCACCCCTCCACTTT
TRBV19	TRBJ1-5	TRBD1	once	CASSTPGQGNQPQHF	TGTGCCAGTAGTACTCCGGGACAGGGGAATCAGCCCCAGCATTTT
TRBV7-9	TRBJ2-3	TRBD1	.	CASSLGAGGFADTQYF	TGTGCCAGCAGCTTAGGGGCAGGGGGTTTCGCAGATACGCAGTATTTT
TRBV7-9	TRBJ2-1	.	.	CASSLEIGPSLGEQFF	TGTGCCAGCAGCTTAGAAATCGGACCTAGCTTAGGTGAGCAGTTCTTC
TRBV30	TRBJ2-3	.	.	CAWDAGFTDTQYF	TGTGCCTGGGACGCAGGGTTCACAGATACGCAGTATTTT
TRBV14	TRBJ2-7	.	.	CASSQGGGTTYEQYF	TGTGCCAGCAGCCAAGGTGGAGGGACGACCTACGAGCAGTACTTC
TRBV10-3	TRBJ1-2	TRBD1	.	CAISDHQTGADQANYGYTF	TGTGCCATCAGTGATCACCAGACAGGGGCCGACCAAGCTAACTATGGCTACACCTTC
TRBV5-1	TRBJ1-4	.	.	CASSPVVTGGKLFF	TGCGCCAGCAGCCCGGTGGTGACGGGGGGGAAACTGTTTTTT
TRBV24-1	TRBJ2-3	.	.	CATGGSGTDTQYF	TGTGCCACCGGGGGCTCGGGCACAGATACGCAGTATTTT
TRBV27	TRBJ1-2	.	.	CASTSGGSGYGYTF	TGTGCCAGCACCTCGGGGGGGTCCGGCTATGGCTACACCTTC
TRBV2	TRBJ1-1	.	.	CASSDEGVDTEAFF	TGTGCCAGCAGTGACGAGGGGGTGGACACTGAAGCTTTCTTT
TRBV7-2	TRBJ2-7	.	.	CASSLGGSGREQYF	TGTGCCAGCAGCTTAGGTGGCTCGGGTAGGGAGCAGTACTTC
TRBV7-9	TRBJ2-2	TRBD1	.	CASSKGQANTGELFF	TGTGCCAGCAGCAAGGGACAGGCAAACACCGGGGAGCTGTTTTTT
TRBV11-2	TRBJ2-1	TRBD1	.	CASSSTGVEQFF	TGTGCCAGCAGCTCGACAGGGGTTGAGCAGTTCTTC
TRBV12-3/TRBV12-4	TRBJ1-4	.	.	CASSYERGEKLFF	TGTGCCAGCAGTTACGAACGGGGTGAAAAACTGTTTTTT
TRBV18	TRBJ2-7	TRBD1	.	CASSPSGTGLIEQYF	TGTGCCAGCTCACCGTCCGGGACAGGGCTCATCGAGCAGTACTTC
TRBV5-6	TRBJ2-7	.	.	CASTLGLPSYEQYF	TGTGCCAGCACCCTGGGACTTCCCTCCTACGAGCAGTACTTC
TRBV7-9	TRBJ2-3	.	.	CASSFGQPTDTQYF	TGTGCCAGCAGCTTTGGACAGCCCACAGATACGCAGTATTTT
TRBV19	TRBJ1-2	.	.	CASSLRGARYGYTF	TGTGCCAGTAGTTTGCGGGGGGCTCGCTATGGCTACACCTTC
TRBV7-2	TRBJ1-1	.	.	CASSLAGQATEAFF	TGTGCCAGCAGCTTAGCGGGACAAGCCACTGAAGCTTTCTTT
TRBV27	TRBJ1-3	.	.	CASSSVWEGSGNTIYF	TGTGCCAGCAGTTCCGTCTGGGAGGGATCTGGAAACACCATATATTTT